What follows are 17 T cell receptor beta chains derived from one specimen sequenced in a study of CD8 T cells in ankylosing spondylitis. MiXCR, run by TCRdb on the 5' RACE reads, gives a single entry per CDR3 protein. The data show under 250,000 distinct CDR3 sequences, with approximately 11% seen just once and less than 7.5% held by the top ten. The specimen was blood, either unsorted or a sorted T cell fraction (not recorded which). These receptors were taken from a male donor with ankylosing spondylitis or in good health (not recorded which).

About this clonotype: A read error may be the cause here, since a much bigger clone is one base away. The CDR3 nucleotides read TGTGCCATCAGTGAGTCCCCTCCGGAGTACCAAGAGGCCCAGTACTTC. This gives the protein CAISESPPEYQEAQYF. The chain combines TRBV10-3 with TRBJ2-5, with D unclear. This CDR3 has 16 amino acids. Germline lookup yields CDR1 ENHRY and CDR2 SYGVKD.

This clonotype has a handful of counts. The chain has TRBV5-4 and TRBJ2-2; 9 bases agree with TRBD1. The V gene's germline CDR1 is SGHNT and CDR2 YYREEE (reference sequence). The CDR3 has 15 residues. V lost 4 bases to trimming and J lost 1 base; unmatched junction nucleotides: 2. The CDR3 spells CASSVGQGNTGELFF. CDR3 sequence (DNA): TGTGCCAGCAGCGTGGGACAGGGGAACACCGGGGAGCTGTTTTTT.

This clonotype was seen only a few times. The chain combines TRBV20-1 with TRBJ2-3; D possibly uses TRBD1 or TRBD2 (6 bases each). CDR1 is DFQATT, CDR2 SNEGSKA, per germline (reference sequence). The CDR3 consists of 12 residues. V lost 2 bases, J lost 6 bases, and 9 bases lay in between. CDR3 nucleotide sequence: TGCAGTGCTAGAAAAGGGGGGGATACGCAGTATTTT. Protein sequence: CSARKGGDTQYF.

In its sample, this clonotype was seen many times. The chain recombines TRBV24-1 with TRBJ2-1, with TRBD2 matching over 7 bases. The V gene end was trimmed by 5 bases and the J gene end by 2 bases; junction bases not matched to a gene: 5. The CDR3 length is 15 residues. Germline V gene sequence: CDR1 KGHDR, CDR2 SFDVKD. This CDR3 reads CATSGTSGTYNEQFF. Written as DNA, the CDR3 is TGTGCCACCAGTGGGACCAGCGGGACCTACAATGAGCAGTTCTTC.

In its sample, this clonotype was seen once. The CDR3 does not end in the conserved phenylalanine or tryptophan, so this is likely a read error. This chain links TRBV4-1 with TRBJ2-1, with TRBD2 matching 9 bases. This CDR3 comprises 15 residues. The germline gives CDR1 MGHRA, CDR2 YSYEKL. V shed 6 bases, J shed 6 bases, and the junction held 9 bases outside the gene matches. CDR3 sequence (DNA): TGCGCCAGCAGTATGCGGGAGGGGTCCCCCAATGAGCAGTTCTCC. As protein: CASSMREGSPNEQFS.

This clonotype was observed a few times. This sequence joins TRBV28 and TRBJ1-2; D unresolved. The V gene lost 6 bases and the J gene lost 4 bases, with 9 bases spanning the gap. This CDR3 region has 12 residues. Germline CDR1 and CDR2: MDHEN and SYDVKM. The DNA of the CDR3 is TGTGCCAGCAGAGAGAGATTCTATGGCTACACCTTC. It specifies CASRERFYGYTF.

J is TRBJ2-1 and V is TRBV18; TRBD2 aligns across 14 bases. The junction had 4 bases not matched to a gene; V was cut back by 3 bases and J by 9 bases. CDR1 is KGHSH, CDR2 LQKENI, per germline. The CDR3 length is 15 residues. The CDR3 DNA reads as TGTGCCAGCTCACCCGCGACTAGCGGGAGGGGTGAGCAGTTCTTC. Translated, it gives CASSPATSGRGEQFF.

This clonotype was picked up many times. This chain uses TRBV5-1 with TRBJ2-7; TRBD2 matches at 8 bases. This CDR3 region has 16 residues. Trimming at V came to 0 bases and at J to 7 bases, leaving 12 bases not matched to a gene. Germline V gene data show CDR1 as SGHRS and CDR2 as YFSETQ. CDR3 nucleotide sequence: TGCGCCAGCAGCTTGGCCGTGGCAGCGGGGGAGCGGGAGCAGTACTTC. Its protein is CASSLAVAAGEREQYF.

The rearrangement uses TRBV11-3 and TRBJ1-2, with D possibly matching TRBD1 (5 bases). The germline V and J ends were trimmed by 5 bases and 3 bases, with 10 bases remaining between them. The CDR3 is 13 amino acids. CDR1 SGHNT and CDR2 YENEEA come from the germline V gene. The CDR3 DNA reads as TGTGCCAGCAGCAACCCGACAGACTATGGCTACACCTTC. Protein product: CASSNPTDYGYTF.

CDR3 residues: CASSGASGTYNEQFF. The CDR3, as DNA: TGTGCCAGCTCAGGGGCTAGCGGGACCTACAATGAGCAGTTCTTC. V gene TRBV18 combines with J gene TRBJ2-1, with TRBD2 matching over 9 bases. Losses at the gene ends were 5 bases for V and 2 bases for J; bases not matched to a gene: 4. CDR3 size: 15 residues. From germline, CDR1 is KGHSH and CDR2 LQKENI.

In its sample, this clonotype was seen many times. The CDR3: CASSLAGGRSYEQYF. DNA of the CDR3: TGCGCCAGCAGCTTGGCGGGAGGGCGTTCTTACGAGCAGTACTTC. The chain employs TRBV5-1 and TRBJ2-7; 8 bases agree with TRBD2. Losses at the gene ends were 0 bases for V and 4 bases for J; bases not matched to a gene: 6. CDR3 length: 15 amino acids. Germline V gene lookup returns CDR1 SGHRS and CDR2 YFSETQ.

This clonotype was counted only a few times. CDR3 nucleotide sequence: TGTGCCAGCACCGACGGCCGGCGGCCCCAGCATTTT. This sequence encodes CASTDGRRPQHF. The genes are TRBV6-2 or TRBV6-3 and TRBJ1-5; D unresolved. Looked up from germline, CDR1 is MNHEY and CDR2 is SVGEGT. V lost 7 bases to trimming and J lost 9 bases, with 13 bases between them. The CDR3 has 12 residues.

At least ten counts were recorded for this clonotype. V is TRBV6-5 and J is TRBJ1-1; D may be TRBD1 (6 bases). Between the trimmed V and J ends, which lost 0 bases and 6 bases, there was a span of 8 bases. CDR3 length: 13 amino acids. Germline values: CDR1 MNHEY, CDR2 SVGAGI. The CDR3 region has the DNA TGTGCCAGCAGTTACTCAGGGGGTGCTGAAGCTTTCTTT. This translates into CASSYSGGAEAFF.

This clonotype was observed many times. The chain recombines TRBV29-1 with TRBJ2-7, with 7 bases lining up with TRBD1. The J segment lost 7 bases and the V segment lost 5 bases, leaving 14 bases of the junction unmatched. Germline values: CDR1 SQVTM, CDR2 ANQGSEA. The CDR3 is 14 residues long. The CDR3 DNA is TGCAGCGTTTCGGAACAGGGGTCCTCGGGGGAGCAGTACTTC. Translating it yields CSVSEQGSSGEQYF.

This clonotype was counted many times. This chain connects TRBV5-1 to TRBJ2-7; D is possibly TRBD1 (6 bases). With 5 bases removed from V and 6 bases from J, the gap between germline ends came to 12 bases. CDR3 length equals 12 residues. The germline gives CDR1 SGHRS, CDR2 YFSETQ. CDR3: CASRSDRIEQYF. CDR3 sequence (DNA): TGCGCCAGCAGATCCGACAGGATCGAGCAGTACTTC.

This chain joins TRBV27 and TRBJ1-6; tentatively, D is TRBD1 (5 bases). Germline-derived CDR1 and CDR2 are MNHEY and SMNVEV (reference sequence). The length of the CDR3 is 15 residues. The germline V and J ends were trimmed by 4 bases and 7 bases, with 14 bases remaining between them. The CDR3: CASSYDSRMNSPLHF. CDR3 DNA sequence: TGTGCCAGCAGTTACGACAGTAGAATGAATTCACCCCTCCACTTT.

The chain combines TRBV5-1 with TRBJ2-7; D may be TRBD1 (6 bases). V lost 4 bases to trimming and J lost 2 bases, with 13 bases between them. Germline CDR1 SGHRS, CDR2 YFSETQ. This CDR3 is built from 14 residues. The CDR3 DNA follows: TGCGCCAGCAGCCGGGACACAGGTACCTACGAGCAGTACTTC. It codes for CASSRDTGTYEQYF.